This TCR beta chain was captured by sequencing in a study of T-cell reconstitution after alpha-beta-depleted transplantation in children (dated by TCRdb to about 2016). As for the study more broadly: Using TCR repertoire profiling, the study quantitatively followed how T-cell immune reconstitution unfolded in children after TCRalphabeta/CD19-depleted allogeneic hematopoietic cell transplantation. The research as a whole found: Over subsequent months, a decline in hyperexpanded clone frequencies was noted, and after one year, T-cell counts and TCRbeta diversity were mostly ascribed to newly produced T cells. Apparently early alphabetaT-cell count recovery about two months after transplant reportedly relied on only several hundred rapidly expanded clones derived from non-depleted graft cells. The high TCRbeta diversity at day 60 in some patients was ascribed to recipient T cells and intrathymic progenitors that had survived conditioning.

Note on this clonotype: Its antigen remains unidentified. There are no base qualities to consult, and no much larger clone falls within one base.

Library construction relied on PCR. The run used an Illumina HiSeq 2500. TCR libraries were prepared with molecular barcoding, using unique molecular identifiers to normalize TCRbeta repertoire quantification. TCRdb applied fastp at Q25 and MiXCR to the public reads, then kept only in-frame beta chains. Entries that share a CDR3 protein sequence are merged under the most common genes and DNA. For this sample the table gives approximately 1,000,000 distinct CDR3 sequences, of which about 31% were detected only once. Over 25% of the sample belongs to the ten largest clones. The meaning of the sample's treatment or condition label: allogeneic hematopoietic cell transplantation with graft depleted of TCRalphabeta T cells and CD19 B cells. Transplant recipients were children who received TCRalphabeta/CD19-depleted allogeneic hematopoietic cell grafts. The starting material was PBMCs, mostly from graft donor cells, obtained 360 days after TCRalphabeta/CD19-depleted stem cell transplant. This receptor was obtained from a boy in the first two years of life who had a stem cell transplant for SCID, so the T cells may come from the graft donor.

For the CDR3, the sequence is CSVAATVGDPEAFF. The DNA sequence is given as TGCAGCGTTGCCGCGACAGTTGGGGACCCTGAAGCTTTCTTT. The chain links TRBV29-1 with TRBJ1-1, and the D gene may be TRBD1, 5 bases matching. A distance of 18 bases separates the germline ends of V and J, which lose 4 bases and 6 bases respectively. Sequences SQVTM (CDR1) and ANQGSEA (CDR2) are obtained from the germline V gene. From cysteine to phenylalanine, the CDR3 is 14 amino acids long. The CDR3 DNA has 42 bases and is translated from base 1.